The T cell receptor (beta chain) under discussion was sequenced for a study of T cell changes during pregnancy in multiple sclerosis. J lost 2 bases, V lost 3 bases, and 5 bases had no gene match. Germline CDR1 is LNHNV and CDR2 is YYDKDF (reference sequence). The CDR3 runs to 16 residues. Method: immunoSEQ multiplex PCR; TCRdb's copy keeps in-frame clones and lacks some. The sample holds 30,000 to 45,000 clones, approximately 92% seen once. The sequencing here drew on CD4+ T cells from peripheral blood mononuclear cells, taken in the third trimester of pregnancy. The chain recombines TRBV15 with TRBJ2-1, with 9 bases matching TRBD1. This TCR derives from a female donor with multiple sclerosis, enrolled in a pregnancy study. DNA of the CDR3: TGTGCCACCAGCAGGGACCGGGACAGGGCCTACAATGAGCAGTTCTTC. It codes for CATSRDRDRAYNEQFF. Together with reference TRBV15 and TRBJ2-1, the CDR3 gives the full variable domain: DAMVIQNPRYQVTQFGKPVTLSCSQTLNHNVMYWYQQKSSQAPKLLFHYYDKDFNNEADTPDNFQSRRPNTSFCFLDIRSPGLGDTAMYLCATSRDRDRAYNEQFFGPGTRLTVL.